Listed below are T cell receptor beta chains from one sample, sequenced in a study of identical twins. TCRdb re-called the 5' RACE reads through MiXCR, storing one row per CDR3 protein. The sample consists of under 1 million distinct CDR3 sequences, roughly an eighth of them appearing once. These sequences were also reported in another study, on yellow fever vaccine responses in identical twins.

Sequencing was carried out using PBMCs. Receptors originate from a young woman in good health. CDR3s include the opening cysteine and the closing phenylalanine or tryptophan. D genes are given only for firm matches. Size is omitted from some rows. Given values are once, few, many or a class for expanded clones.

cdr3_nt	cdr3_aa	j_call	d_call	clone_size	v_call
TGTGCCAGCAGCCTCAAGGCTACTAGCATAGCCGGGGAGCTGTTTTTT	CASSLKATSIAGELFF	TRBJ2-2	NA	few	TRBV14
TGTGCCAGCAGCTTATGGGGTACAGCCGTCTCCAATGAGCAGTTCTTC	CASSLWGTAVSNEQFF	TRBJ2-1	NA	NA	TRBV7-3
TGCAGCGTTGGAACCGGACGGGAGGGGACCCAGTACTTC	CSVGTGREGTQYF	TRBJ2-5	TRBD2	few	TRBV29-1
TGTGCCAGCAGTTTGGAGCGGGGCACAGATACGCAGTATTTT	CASSLERGTDTQYF	TRBJ2-3	NA	many	TRBV5-1
TGTGCCAGCAGCTTAGGCTGGACAGGGGAAAACACCGGGGAGCTGTTTTTT	CASSLGWTGENTGELFF	TRBJ2-2	TRBD1	few	TRBV7-9
TGTGCCAGCAGCCAAGCCCTGACAGGCCCAGGGGAAAAACTGTTTTTT	CASSQALTGPGEKLFF	TRBJ1-4	NA	NA	TRBV3-1
TGTGCCAGCAGCTTGGGGCAGAGCTATAGCAATCAGCCCCAGCATTTT	CASSLGQSYSNQPQHF	TRBJ1-5	NA	few	TRBV5-6
TGTGCCAGCACCGAGGGAGGGCCGTATGGCTACACCTTC	CASTEGGPYGYTF	TRBJ1-2	NA	few	TRBV28
TGTGCCAGTGCCAAGGTCGAAAAACTGTTTTTT	CASAKVEKLFF	TRBJ1-4	NA	NA	TRBV12-3/TRBV12-4
TGTGCCAGCAGTGAACCAGGACCCCTATACAATGAGCAGTTCTTC	CASSEPGPLYNEQFF	TRBJ2-1	NA	NA	TRBV2
TGTGCCAGCAGAGGGGCAATATCCTACGAGCAGTACTTC	CASRGAISYEQYF	TRBJ2-7	NA	few	TRBV6-1
TGTGCTAGTGGTTTTCTTTACAACGAGCAGTACTTC	CASGFLYNEQYF	TRBJ2-7	NA	NA	TRBV12-5
TGTGCCAGCAGCCCTAGCGGGGGGACGAATGAGCAGTTCTTC	CASSPSGGTNEQFF	TRBJ2-1	TRBD2	few	TRBV7-9
TGTGCCAGCACCCTAGCGGGAATACCGGATACGCAGTATTTT	CASTLAGIPDTQYF	TRBJ2-3	TRBD2	NA	TRBV28
TGTGCCAGCAGTTTACCCTCGACAGTTCGCACTGAAGCTTTCTTT	CASSLPSTVRTEAFF	TRBJ1-1	NA	many	TRBV28
TGTGCCAGTAGTATACGGGGGGGCTGGCAGCCCCAGCATTTT	CASSIRGGWQPQHF	TRBJ1-5	NA	NA	TRBV19
TGTGCCAGCAGCGGCAGGGGAGCGGGAGCAGATACGCAGTATTTT	CASSGRGAGADTQYF	TRBJ2-3	TRBD2	NA	TRBV9
TGCGCCAGCAGCCTCGGAACGATTCCCGGGGGACAACAAGAGACCCAGTACTTC	CASSLGTIPGGQQETQYF	TRBJ2-5	NA	few	TRBV5-1
TGTGCCAGTAGTATACGGACAGGGGCCAAAAACATTCAGTACTTC	CASSIRTGAKNIQYF	TRBJ2-4	TRBD1	NA	TRBV19
TGTGCCAGCAGTTACTCTAATCGCGGGCAGTACTTC	CASSYSNRGQYF	TRBJ2-7	NA	few	TRBV6-6